This TCR beta chain is from a study of persistence of HIV-infected CD4 T cells. As for the study in general: Blood samples, up to about 200 mL, came from multiple time points, except two leukapheresis donors sampled once.

The libraries were made with immunoSEQ version 4 in survey mode. Sequenced by immunoSEQ multiplex PCR; TCRdb stores in-frame clones only, minus some. The repertoire includes around 42,000 clones, more than 75% of them detected once, and 14% sits in the top ten. An overlapping HIV-1 Gag peptide pool stimulated these cells at 0.85 to 1 ug/peptide/mL. CD40L-negative CD69-negative CD45RO-high memory CD4+ T cells were sorted as populations depleted of antigen-responding cells. Donors were HIV-1-infected adults who began suppressive ART during chronic infection. Germline assignment: CDR1 LGHNT and CDR2 FRNRAP. V was clipped by 1 base and J by 5 bases; unmatched bases: 9. There are 16 residues in the CDR3. This clone was detected only once. Its antigen is unknown.

The receptor comes from an adult man with HIV who was CMV-seropositive. The chain recombines TRBV12-5 with TRBJ1-1, with 8 bases identical to TRBD1. The sequencing here drew on CD4+ T cells sorted from PBMCs after approximately 18-hour stimulation, taken from a patient who received antiretroviral therapy. The CDR3 DNA follows: TGTGCTAGTGGTTTGGCCTCGACAGGGGCGGGAACTGAAGCTTTCTTT. Amino acid sequence: CASGLASTGAGTEAFF. The whole variable domain, remainder taken from reference TRBV12-5 and TRBJ1-1, is DARVTQTPRHKVTEMGQEVTMRCQPILGHNTVFWYRQTMMQGLELLAYFRNRAPLDDSGMPKDRFSAEMPDATLATLKIQPSEPRDSAVYFCASGLASTGAGTEAFFGQGTRLTVV.